These 3 T cell receptor beta chains originate from one sample sequenced in a study of memory CD4+ T cells and cytomegalovirus serostatus (dated by TCRdb to the late 2010s). Library preparation was by the immunoSEQ multiplex PCR assay. TCRdb carries this immuneACCESS record with in-frame sequences only. Its versions omit some clonotypes, under half of them owing to an unresolved V gene in the studies checked, with the rest unexplained. This sample holds some 57,000 clones; under 80% were observed only once. The top ten hold about 0.86% of the sample. A FACSAria II was used to sort memory CD4+ T cells, defined as single viable CD3+CD4+CD8-CD45RO+ cells. Sequencing was done on a sample of memory CD4+ T cells from blood. The source is an adult in good health and CMV-seronegative.

This rearrangement joins TRBV6-5 to TRBJ1-1, with 7 bases identical to TRBD1. Germline CDR1 is MNHEY and CDR2 is SVGAGI. V gave up 5 bases and J gave up 6 bases; unmatched junction bases: 9. The CDR3 spans 14 residues. The CDR3 DNA is TGTGCCAGCAGTACGCGTGACAGGGCATCTGAAGCTTTCTTT. It codes for CASSTRDRASEAFF.

V and J are TRBV19 and TRBJ1-1; 8 nucleotides agree with TRBD1. The length of the CDR3 is 13 residues. Trimming at V came to 6 bases and at J to 4 bases, leaving 4 bases not matched to a gene. Germline-derived CDR1 and CDR2 are LNHDA and SQIVND (reference sequence). CDR3 sequence: CASSRQGFTEAFF. The CDR3 DNA reads TGTGCCAGTAGCAGACAGGGGTTCACTGAAGCTTTCTTT.

The CDR3 spells CASSLSKGYSNQPQHF. CDR3 sequence (DNA): TGTGCCAGCAGCTTGTCCAAGGGATATAGCAATCAGCCCCAGCATTTT. The chain recombines TRBV5-8 with TRBJ1-5, with D unresolved. V shed 1 base and J shed 0 bases, with 11 bases lying between them. The germline V gene encodes CDR1 SGHTS and CDR2 YDEGEE. CDR3 length: 16 residues.